A single sample is the source of the 27 T cell receptor beta chains below, sequenced in a study of spatial heterogeneity in lung cancer. One entry per CDR3 protein, called by TCRdb with MiXCR from the 5' RACE reads. The table records some 87,000 distinct CDR3 sequences, approximately 8.6% of them present only once. The time point was: sample taken at primary tumor resection. Unsorted tumor, nontumor lung tissue or cryopreserved PBMC supplied the whole RNA. Sequenced here: PBMCs, sampled at surgery. Every receptor here comes from a male donor with early-stage non-small cell lung cancer.

The sample holds many counts of this clonotype. The junction differs from germline at one of its ends, possibly a read error. The rearrangement joins TRBV5-1 to TRBJ1-1, with a possible D match to TRBD1 (6 bases). This CDR3 is built from 14 residues. The V gene's germline CDR1 is SGHRS and CDR2 YFSETQ. The CDR3 region is CASSLDRVNTEAFF. CDR3 nucleotide sequence: TGCGCCAGCAGCTTGGACAGGGTGAATACTGAAGCTTTCTTT. The whole variable domain, remainder taken from reference TRBV5-1 and TRBJ1-1, is KAGVTQTPRYLIKTRGQQVTLSCSPISGHRSVSWYQQTPGQGLQFLFEYFSETQRNKGNFPGRFSGRQFSNSRSEMNVSTLELGDSALYLCASSLDRVNTEAFFGQGTRLTVV.

The chain employs TRBV12-3 or TRBV12-4 and TRBJ1-5, with 7 bases lining up with TRBD1. This CDR3 has 16 residues. V lost 4 bases, J lost 0 bases, and 6 bases stayed unmatched. The CDR3 region has the DNA TGTGCCAGCAGTTCCCAGGGGGTTGATAGCAATCAGCCCCAGCATTTT. It translates to CASSSQGVDSNQPQHF.

In this sample, this clonotype turned up many times. The CDR3 region is CASSPGAVGGAFF. The CDR3 DNA sequence: TGTGCCAGCAGTCCGGGGGCGGTCGGAGGAGCTTTCTTT. This chain connects TRBV28 to TRBJ1-1; a weak D match, TRBD1 (6 bases). Looked up from germline, CDR1 is MDHEN and CDR2 is SYDVKM. This CDR3 comprises 13 residues. With 5 bases removed from V and 10 bases from J, the gap between germline ends came to 17 bases. Variable domain in full (rest from reference TRBV28 and TRBJ1-1): DVKVTQSSRYLVKRTGEKVFLECVQDMDHENMFWYRQDPGLGLRLIYFSYDVKMKEKGDIPEGYSVSREKKERFSLILESASTNQTSMYLCASSPGAVGGAFFGQGTRLTVV.

The chain is built from TRBV5-1 and TRBJ2-7, with 10 bases that match TRBD2. The J segment lost 5 bases and the V segment lost 6 bases, leaving 17 bases of the junction unmatched. The CDR3 extends over 17 amino acids. Germline values: CDR1 SGHRS, CDR2 YFSETQ. In DNA, the CDR3 is TGCGCCAGCACCCCGGCTAGCGGGGGACCCAGGGGGAACGAGCAGTACTTC. It specifies CASTPASGGPRGNEQYF.

This clonotype was counted many times. The rearrangement uses TRBV7-9 and TRBJ2-4, with D possibly being TRBD1 (6 bases). Trimming left V 3 bases short and J 0 bases short, with 9 bases between. This CDR3 spans 15 amino acids. Germline CDR1 reads SEHNR; CDR2 reads FQNEAQ (reference sequence). In DNA form, the CDR3 reads TGTGCCAGCAGCTTGGACAGTTTAGCCAAAAACATTCAGTACTTC. Translated: CASSLDSLAKNIQYF.

Details on this clonotype: One end of the junction fails to match germline, which may point to a read error. The rearrangement links TRBV7-9 to TRBJ2-7; no reliable D call. Germline-derived CDR1 and CDR2 are SEHNR and FQNEAQ (reference sequence). This CDR3 has 12 residues. CDR3 DNA sequence: TGTGCCACCAGCTTTCTGGAATACGAGCAGTACTTC. It encodes CATSFLEYEQYF.

This clonotype was seen ten or more times. The J gene is TRBJ2-7, the V gene TRBV13; 8 bases align to TRBD2. J lost 7 bases, V lost 0 bases, and 2 bases had no gene match. CDR1 is PRHDT, CDR2 FYEKMQ, per germline (reference sequence). This CDR3 region has 13 residues. CDR3 protein: CASSLGGRGEQYF. The CDR3 nucleotides are TGTGCCAGCAGCTTAGGCGGGAGGGGGGAGCAGTACTTC.

This clonotype was recorded a few times. The V and J genes are TRBV10-3 and TRBJ2-3; TRBD2 matches 15 bases. The CDR3 covers 17 residues. The germline CDR1 and CDR2 sequences are ENHRY and SYGVKD. V trimming: 6 bases; J trimming: 4 bases; junction bases outside the gene matches: 8. For the CDR3, the DNA is TGTGCCATCAGCTACACCGGACTAGCGGGGGGGGCAGATACGCAGTATTTT. Amino acid sequence: CAISYTGLAGGADTQYF.

This clonotype was recorded many times. The chain couples TRBV7-2 to TRBJ1-2, with D perhaps TRBD1 (6 bases). Germline V CDR1 and CDR2: SGHTA, FQGNSA. With 0 bases removed from V and 4 bases from J, the gap between germline ends came to 12 bases. There are 15 residues in the CDR3. The CDR3 DNA reads as TGTGCCAGCAGCTTAGCCCCAGGGGAGGGCTATGGCTACACCTTC. Translated: CASSLAPGEGYGYTF.

This clonotype appeared many times. The chain combines TRBV9 with TRBJ2-5; tentative D call: TRBD2 (5 bases). Germline CDR1 is SGDLS and CDR2 is YYNGEE. This CDR3 spans 13 amino acids. V lost 0 bases and J lost 5, with 8 bases in between. The chain's CDR3 is CASSVGEWETQYF. The CDR3 nucleotides are TGTGCCAGCAGCGTAGGGGAGTGGGAGACCCAGTACTTC.

This clonotype was seen many times. V and J are TRBV7-3 and TRBJ2-5; weak D call: TRBD1 (7 bases). CDR3 length: 13 amino acids. In germline, CDR1 is SGHTA, CDR2 FQGTGA. Between the trimmed V and J ends, which lost 4 bases and 9 bases, there was a span of 15 bases. The CDR3 coding sequence is TGTGCCAGCAGCTCAGGGGGGAGTACGGCCCAGTACTTC. This translates into CASSSGGSTAQYF.

This clonotype was observed a handful of times. The chain couples TRBV7-2 to TRBJ2-3; D is unclear. The CDR3 is 12 residues long. Germline V gene sequence: CDR1 SGHTA, CDR2 FQGNSA. V shed 9 bases and J shed 5 bases, with 12 bases lying between them. Here the CDR3 DNA reads TGTGCCAGATTAGTTCTACTAGATACGCAGTATTTT. It encodes CARLVLLDTQYF.

The chain combines TRBV14 with TRBJ2-1; either TRBD1 or TRBD2 may supply D (5 bases each). V lost 5 bases and J 5 bases, leaving 16 bases between the germline ends. The CDR3 runs to 15 residues. Germline CDR1 SGHDN, CDR2 FVKESK. The CDR3 DNA reads TGTGCCAGCAGCTTAAGGGGAGCGCCCCACAATGAGCAGTTCTTC. Protein sequence: CASSLRGAPHNEQFF.

This clonotype was observed many times. The V gene is TRBV3-1, the J gene TRBJ2-7; TRBD1 aligns across 7 bases. Per the germline V gene, CDR1 is LGHDT and CDR2 is YNNKEL (reference sequence). The CDR3 is 15 amino acids. V gave up 5 bases and J gave up 0 bases; unmatched junction bases: 7. The CDR3 DNA is TGTGCCAGCAGCGGAAGGGACAGCCTCTCCTACGAGCAGTACTTC. Protein sequence: CASSGRDSLSYEQYF.

This clonotype was seen many times. Germline and junction disagree at one end, which may indicate a read error. The rearrangement uses TRBV18 and TRBJ2-1; 7 nucleotides line up with TRBD1. In germline, CDR1 is KGHSH, CDR2 LQKENI. The CDR3 covers 15 residues. CDR3: CASSPPGTAYNEQFF. The CDR3 DNA is TGTGCCAGCTCCCCCCCCGGGACAGCCTATAATGAGCAGTTCTTC.

This clonotype came up many times. The chain recombines TRBV27 with TRBJ2-1; a possible D gene is TRBD2 (5 bases). V lost 5 bases and J lost 0, with 11 bases in between. The CDR3 length is 15 residues. Germline CDR1 is MNHEY and CDR2 is SMNVEV (reference sequence). This CDR3 is CASSPMSGSYNEQFF. CDR3 nucleotides: TGTGCCAGCAGTCCTATGAGCGGCTCCTACAATGAGCAGTTCTTC.

This clonotype showed up many times. The genes are TRBV20-1 and TRBJ2-5; D gene uncertain. Germline assignment: CDR1 DFQATT and CDR2 SNEGSKA (reference sequence). Trimming took 3 bases from V and 0 from J, leaving 11 bases between them. The CDR3 has 14 amino acids. Here the CDR3 DNA reads TGCAGTGCTAGCTTGTACTACAACCAAGAGACCCAGTACTTC. Translating gives CSASLYYNQETQYF.

The V gene is TRBV20-1, the J gene TRBJ1-1; 9 bases agree with TRBD1. The V and J ends lost 1 base and 5 bases, in that order; junction bases with no gene match: 5. Germline CDR1 and CDR2: DFQATT and SNEGSKA (reference sequence). The CDR3 length is 14 residues. The CDR3 is CSARALTGGTEAFF. CDR3 in DNA: TGCAGTGCTAGAGCCCTGACAGGGGGGACTGAAGCTTTCTTT.

This clonotype has ten or more counts. The rearrangement joins TRBV29-1 to TRBJ2-3; no firm D call. This CDR3 is 9 amino acids long. Trimming stripped 4 bases from V and 6 bases from J, with 2 bases between. Germline V gives CDR1 SQVTM, CDR2 ANQGSEA. CDR3 sequence (DNA): TGCAGCGTTGGGGATACGCAGTATTTT. Its protein is CSVGDTQYF.

The V gene is TRBV15, the J gene TRBJ2-3; perhaps TRBD1 as D (6 bases). Trimming stripped 0 bases from V and 1 base from J, with 14 bases between. CDR1 and CDR2 (germline): LNHNV, YYDKDF (reference sequence). This CDR3 has 17 amino acids. The CDR3 bases are TGTGCCACCAGCAGAGACGGAAGGACAGATGGCACAGATACGCAGTATTTT. Protein product: CATSRDGRTDGTDTQYF.

This chain connects TRBV6-1 to TRBJ1-5; D uncertain. The CDR3 length is 14 residues. Trimming shortened V by 3 bases and J by 5 bases, and 11 bases separated the two germline ends. The germline V gene has CDR1 MNHNS and CDR2 SASEGT. The CDR3 loop reads CASSDERWDQPQHF. CDR3 sequence (DNA): TGTGCCAGCAGTGACGAGAGATGGGATCAGCCCCAGCATTTT.

The genes are TRBV28 and TRBJ2-7, with 9 bases that match TRBD2. V was pared by 3 bases and J by 4 bases, with 10 bases of the junction left unmatched. The CDR3 sequence is 16 residues long. The germline V gene has CDR1 MDHEN and CDR2 SYDVKM. The CDR3, as DNA: TGTGCCAGCAGTTTTTTTAGCGGGGGAGGTCATTACGAGCAGTACTTC. Translating gives CASSFFSGGGHYEQYF. Full variable domain (rest looked up from reference TRBV28 and TRBJ2-7): DVKVTQSSRYLVKRTGEKVFLECVQDMDHENMFWYRQDPGLGLRLIYFSYDVKMKEKGDIPEGYSVSREKKERFSLILESASTNQTSMYLCASSFFSGGGHYEQYFGPGTRLTVT.

J is TRBJ2-4 and V is TRBV12-3 or TRBV12-4; no firm D call. CDR3 size: 14 residues. Trimming removed 2 bases from V and 9 bases from J, with 14 bases in between. CDR3 coding DNA: TGTGCCAGCAGTTTATGGGCCAGGCCGATCATTCAGTACTTC. Protein sequence: CASSLWARPIIQYF.

This clonotype was observed at least ten times. V and J are TRBV5-1 and TRBJ1-6, with a weak D call TRBD1 (6 bases). Germline-derived CDR1 and CDR2 are SGHRS and YFSETQ. Trimming took 0 bases from V and 7 from J, leaving 11 bases between them. The CDR3 covers 15 residues. The CDR3: CASSLDYRENSPLHF. The CDR3, as DNA: TGCGCCAGCAGCTTGGACTACAGGGAAAATTCACCCCTCCACTTT.

This clonotype was seen many times. This chain uses TRBV6-2 or TRBV6-3 with TRBJ2-1; D may be TRBD2 (5 bases). The CDR3 has 13 amino acids. Germline V gene sequence: CDR1 MNHEY, CDR2 SVGEGT. V was shortened by 0 bases and J by 13 bases, with 13 bases between the two germline ends. The CDR3 DNA follows: TGTGCCAGCAGTTACTCAGGAGCGGAACCCCAGTTCTTC. It translates to CASSYSGAEPQFF.

This clonotype was detected a few times. The rearrangement uses TRBV28 and TRBJ2-3; 9 bases align to TRBD2. Germline CDR1 and CDR2: MDHEN and SYDVKM. J lost 0 bases, V lost 6 bases, and 4 bases had no gene match. The CDR3 runs to 15 residues. The CDR3 region is CASSGLALSTDTQYF. The CDR3 DNA reads as TGTGCCAGCAGCGGACTAGCGTTGAGCACAGATACGCAGTATTTT.

There are a few counts of this clonotype. The chain links TRBV3-1 to TRBJ1-2; weak D call: TRBD1 (6 bases). Trimming removed 0 bases at V and 7 bases at J, with 12 bases between. The CDR3 runs to 14 residues. Germline V gene sequence: CDR1 LGHDT, CDR2 YNNKEL (reference sequence). The CDR3 sequence is CASSQDTGFVGYTF. Here the CDR3 DNA reads TGTGCCAGCAGCCAAGATACAGGGTTCGTTGGCTACACCTTC.